The 31 T cell receptor beta chains below were found in one sample sequenced in a study of identical twins (dated by TCRdb to the mid-2010s). The method behind the library was 5' RACE. The sequencing machine was an Illumina HiSeq 2000. The raw public data were reprocessed by TCRdb itself: fastp quality trimming at Q25, MiXCR clonotype calling, in-frame beta chains only. Rows are combined by CDR3 protein, so each entry shows the most common genes and DNA. The sample table records some 440,000 distinct CDR3 sequences; roughly a quarter of these occur just once. Approximately 2.9% of the sample is taken by the ten largest. The same sample was also studied in work on T cells expressing NK-cell markers.

Sample: CD4+ T cells sorted from blood. The receptors derive from a woman between 18 and 29 years old in good health.

The V gene is TRBV7-2, the J gene TRBJ2-7, with TRBD2 as a possible D gene (6 bases). V was pared by 9 bases and J by 0 bases, with 18 bases between. Per the germline V gene, CDR1 is SGHTA and CDR2 is FQGNSA. This CDR3 contains 15 residues. The DNA of the CDR3 is TGTGCCAGGGGGGGACTGCAATGTAGCTCCTACGAGCAGTACTTC. It translates to CARGGLQCSSYEQYF.

This clonotype was detected a few times. The chain employs TRBV7-2 and TRBJ2-7, with 9 bases that match TRBD2. Germline CDR1 SGHTA, CDR2 FQGNSA. CDR3 length: 15 residues. The V gene end was trimmed by 2 bases and the J gene end by 2 bases; junction bases not matched to a gene: 4. CDR3 nucleotide sequence: TGTGCCAGCAGCTTATGGGCGGGAGGGACCTACGAGCAGTACTTC. This gives the protein CASSLWAGGTYEQYF.

This clonotype was recorded a few times. This chain connects TRBV20-1 to TRBJ2-2; 11 bases map to TRBD2. J lost 5 bases, V lost 5 bases, and 1 base had no gene match. The germline V gene has CDR1 DFQATT and CDR2 SNEGSKA (reference sequence). CDR3 length: 13 amino acids. This CDR3 reads CSASSGRTGELFF. In nucleotides, the CDR3 is TGCAGTGCTTCTAGCGGGAGGACCGGGGAGCTGTTTTTT.

This clonotype has ten or more counts. V is TRBV20-1 and J is TRBJ2-7; D gene ambiguous. CDR1 is DFQATT, CDR2 SNEGSKA, per germline (reference sequence). The CDR3 has 11 amino acids. V dropped 0 bases and J dropped 3 bases, with 3 bases sitting between them. The CDR3 DNA follows: TGCAGTGCTAGAGACAACTACGAGCAGTACTTC. Translated, it gives CSARDNYEQYF.

This chain uses TRBV20-1 with TRBJ2-3; TRBD2 aligns across 9 bases. With V trimmed by 2 bases and J by 8 bases, 5 bases remained unmatched. The CDR3 loop spans 13 amino acids. The germline gives CDR1 DFQATT, CDR2 SNEGSKA (reference sequence). CDR3 nucleotide sequence: TGCAGTGCTAGATACGCTAGCGGGGTTACGCAGTATTTT. Amino acids: CSARYASGVTQYF.

The J gene is TRBJ2-3, the V gene TRBV7-2; D is ambiguous. Trimming took 5 bases from V and 0 from J, leaving 9 bases between them. Germline CDR1 is SGHTA and CDR2 is FQGNSA. This CDR3 contains 14 residues. In DNA form, the CDR3 reads TGTGCCAGCAGCAATTCGGACAGCACAGATACGCAGTATTTT. Translation gives CASSNSDSTDTQYF.

V and J are TRBV20-1 and TRBJ2-7; 7 bases are shared with TRBD2. The CDR3 contains 13 residues. V was pared by 5 bases and J by 2 bases, with 6 bases of the junction left unmatched. Germline V gives CDR1 DFQATT, CDR2 SNEGSKA (reference sequence). The CDR3 DNA sequence: TGCAGTGCTCTTCTGCGGGGGACCTACGAGCAGTACTTC. It translates to CSALLRGTYEQYF.

The sample holds a few counts of this clonotype. The V and J genes are TRBV20-1 and TRBJ2-1; 9 bases are a match to TRBD1. There are 12 residues in the CDR3. Per germline, CDR1 DFQATT and CDR2 SNEGSKA (reference sequence). The J segment lost 7 bases and the V segment lost 5 bases, leaving 3 bases of the junction unmatched. The CDR3 coding sequence is TGCAGTGCTTCCGGGACAGGGAATGAGCAGTTCTTC. Its protein is CSASGTGNEQFF.

Comments on this clonotype: An end of the junction does not agree with germline; a read error may underlie this. The chain links TRBV20-1 to TRBJ2-1; 8 positions agree with TRBD2. Germline V gene sequence: CDR1 DFQATT, CDR2 SNEGSKA (reference sequence). The CDR3 runs 14 residues. CDR3 amino acids: CSALREGGRNERFF. In nucleotides, the CDR3 is TGCAGTGCCCTCCGGGAGGGAGGAAGGAATGAGCGGTTCTTC.

V and J are TRBV6-1 and TRBJ2-7; the D gene is possibly TRBD2 (5 bases). Germline V gene data show CDR1 as MNHNS and CDR2 as SASEGT. This CDR3 contains 15 residues. V was trimmed by 7 bases and J by 0 bases, leaving 16 bases between them. The CDR3: CASTPAHRGSYEQYF. In DNA, the CDR3 is TGTGCCAGCACCCCAGCCCACCGGGGCTCCTACGAGCAGTACTTC.

The rearrangement links TRBV10-2 to TRBJ1-2; D not resolved. There are 12 residues in the CDR3. V was trimmed by 5 bases and J by 4 bases, leaving 8 bases between them. Germline V gene sequence: CDR1 WSHSY, CDR2 SAAADI. The CDR3, as DNA: TGCGCCAGCAGTCCCACTTTCTATGGCTACACCTTC. Protein: CASSPTFYGYTF.

The rearrangement uses TRBV5-1 and TRBJ2-7, with TRBD1 matching 10 bases. Germline CDR1 reads SGHRS; CDR2 reads YFSETQ. Trimming took 5 bases from V and 3 from J; bases not matched to a gene: 5. This CDR3 has 14 residues. The CDR3 DNA reads as TGCGCCAGCAGTCACGACAGGGGGCTCTACGAGCAGTACTTC. This codes for CASSHDRGLYEQYF.

In this sample, this clonotype turned up a few times. This chain joins TRBV13 and TRBJ2-1; 7 bases align to TRBD1. The CDR3 covers 12 residues. V lost 5 bases, J lost 9 bases, and 4 bases stayed unmatched. Per the germline V gene, CDR1 is PRHDT and CDR2 is FYEKMQ (reference sequence). CDR3 bases: TGTGCCAGCAGCACTACAGGGGTTGAGCAGTTCTTC. It codes for CASSTTGVEQFF.

The chain uses TRBV6-5 and TRBJ2-3; 9 bases fit TRBD2. The CDR3 covers 17 residues. V gave up 2 bases and J gave up 4 bases; unmatched junction bases: 10. Germline V gene data show CDR1 as MNHEY and CDR2 as SVGAGI. The CDR3 spells CASSYVGRLAGPDTQYF. CDR3 nucleotides: TGTGCCAGCAGTTACGTCGGGAGGCTAGCGGGACCAGATACGCAGTATTTT.

Only a few counts were recorded for this clonotype. The chain combines TRBV6-5 with TRBJ2-3; D tentatively reads TRBD1 or TRBD2 (5 bases each). This CDR3 region has 15 residues. The germline CDR1 and CDR2 sequences are MNHEY and SVGAGI. Trimming took off 2 bases at V and 5 bases at J, with 14 bases between the two ends. The CDR3 nucleotides read TGTGCCAGCAGTTACGTTGGTGGGACCGGAGATACGCAGTATTTT. Its protein is CASSYVGGTGDTQYF.

At least ten counts were recorded for this clonotype. The chain has TRBV18 and TRBJ2-3; D call uncertain. The germline V gene has CDR1 KGHSH and CDR2 LQKENI. This CDR3 comprises 16 residues. Trimming took 5 bases from V and 0 from J, leaving 15 bases between them. CDR3 DNA sequence: TGTGCCAGCTCAACCGACACGAGAGCTAGCACAGATACGCAGTATTTT. Translation gives CASSTDTRASTDTQYF. Full variable domain (missing parts from reference TRBV18 and TRBJ2-3): NAGVMQNPRHLVRRRGQEARLRCSPMKGHSHVYWYRQLPEEGLKFMVYLQKENIIDESGMPKERFSAEFPKEGPSILRIQQVVRGDSAAYFCASSTDTRASTDTQYFGPGTRLTVL.

This clonotype was seen a few times. The CDR3 loop reads CASSPTGFRETQYF. The DNA of the CDR3 is TGTGCCAGCAGCCCAACGGGGTTCCGGGAGACCCAGTACTTC. This chain uses TRBV7-3 with TRBJ2-5; possible D gene TRBD2, 5 bases. The CDR3 length is 14 residues. V lost 5 bases to trimming and J lost 5 bases, with 15 bases between them. Germline CDR1 SGHTA, CDR2 FQGTGA. Looking up the rest from reference TRBV7-3 and TRBJ2-5 gives the full variable domain: GAGVSQTPSNKVTEKGKYVELRCDPISGHTALYWYRQSLGQGPEFLIYFQGTGAADDSGLPNDRFFAVRPEGSVSTLKIQRTERGDSAVYLCASSPTGFRETQYFGPGTRLLVL.

The CDR3 DNA reads as TGTGCCTGGAGTTCGGGGACACTTAATGAGCAGTTCTTC. Residues: CAWSSGTLNEQFF. V and J are TRBV30 and TRBJ2-1; TRBD1 might be the D (6 bases). This CDR3 has 13 residues. CDR1 and CDR2 (germline): GTSNPN, SVGIG (reference sequence). Between the trimmed V and J ends, which lost 2 bases and 7 bases, there was a span of 12 bases.

The chain joins TRBV20-1 to TRBJ2-3; the D gene could be TRBD1 or TRBD2 (5 bases each). Trimming removed 1 base from V and 2 bases from J, with 10 bases in between. CDR1 and CDR2 from the germline V gene are DFQATT and SNEGSKA (reference sequence). The CDR3 has 14 residues. The CDR3 sequence is CSARVGRITDTQYF. Here the CDR3 DNA reads TGCAGTGCTAGAGTGGGACGGATCACAGATACGCAGTATTTT.

This clonotype was seen repeatedly, ten times or more. The chain links TRBV4-3 to TRBJ2-3, with TRBD2 as a possible D gene (6 bases). Germline CDR1 is LGHNA and CDR2 is YSLEER. V lost 0 bases to trimming and J lost 6 bases, with 16 bases between them. There are 16 residues in the CDR3. In nucleotides, the CDR3 is TGCGCCAGCAGCCAAGATGGGCCGGGGCGGGGTGATACGCAGTATTTT. Translated, it gives CASSQDGPGRGDTQYF.

This clonotype was seen only a few times. The V call is TRBV5-1, the J call TRBJ2-3; TRBD1 aligns across 7 bases. The CDR3 runs to 14 residues. Germline CDR1 and CDR2: SGHRS and YFSETQ. Trimming cost V 4 bases and J 3 bases; bases outside gene matches: 5. CDR3 coding DNA: TGCGCCAGCAGCCCGGGACAGCAAACAGATACGCAGTATTTT. Its protein is CASSPGQQTDTQYF.

This clonotype was seen a handful of times. The CDR3 loop is CASSRDSGYTF. CDR3 bases: TGTGCCAGCAGCCGGGACAGTGGCTACACCTTC. The genes are TRBV25-1 and TRBJ1-2; 7 nucleotides agree with TRBD1. Germline loops: CDR1 MGHDK, CDR2 SYGVNS. This CDR3 contains 11 residues. V trimming: 6 bases; J trimming: 7 bases; junction bases outside the gene matches: 2.

This clonotype has just a few counts. V is TRBV10-3 and J is TRBJ2-7, with D unclear. This CDR3 is 12 amino acids long. Germline assignment: CDR1 ENHRY and CDR2 SYGVKD. The V and J ends lost 5 bases and 4 bases respectively, with 9 bases between them. CDR3 bases: TGTGCCATCAGTCCTTCCGGATACGAGCAGTACTTC. This encodes CAISPSGYEQYF.

The chain recombines TRBV6-1 with TRBJ2-3, with D possibly matching TRBD2 (6 bases). V shed 6 bases and J shed 2 bases, with 15 bases lying between them. CDR1 and CDR2 (germline): MNHNS, SASEGT. The CDR3 consists of 15 residues. Written as DNA, the CDR3 is TGTGCCAGCAGCCCGGGGGACCGGTACACAGATACGCAGTATTTT. As protein: CASSPGDRYTDTQYF.

This clonotype appeared a few times. The CDR3 DNA reads TGTGCCAGCAGTGAGAGACTAGCGGGAGATGAGCAGTTCTTC. The encoded protein is CASSERLAGDEQFF. The rearrangement uses TRBV25-1 and TRBJ2-1; 12 bases fit TRBD2. The CDR3 runs to 14 residues. Germline V gene data show CDR1 as MGHDK and CDR2 as SYGVNS. With 3 bases clipped from V and 8 bases from J, the junction kept 2 bases outside the gene matches. Full variable domain (missing parts from reference TRBV25-1 and TRBJ2-1): EADIYQTPRYLVIGTGKKITLECSQTMGHDKMYWYQQDPGMELHLIHYSYGVNSTEKGDLSSESTVSRIRTEHFPLTLESARPSHTSQYLCASSERLAGDEQFFGPGTRLTVL.

In this sample, this clonotype turned up a few times. The chain links TRBV20-1 to TRBJ2-6, with no clear D. Germline V CDR1 and CDR2: DFQATT, SNEGSKA (reference sequence). V was clipped by 4 bases and J by 0 bases, with 7 bases between them. The CDR3 loop spans 14 amino acids. The CDR3 region has the DNA TGCAGTGCTATACAGACCTCTGGGGCCAACGTCCTGACTTTC. This gives the protein CSAIQTSGANVLTF.

This clonotype has just a few counts. For the CDR3, the DNA is TGTGCCAGCAGGACCGGAGGGTTTTCGGATACGCAGTATTTT. Amino acid sequence: CASRTGGFSDTQYF. The rearrangement joins TRBV7-2 to TRBJ2-3, with D maybe TRBD2 (6 bases). This CDR3 is built from 14 residues. CDR1 and CDR2 (germline): SGHTA, FQGNSA. V shed 6 bases and J shed 6 bases, with 16 bases lying between them.

This chain's CDR3 is CASSLGLQGETQYF. The CDR3 nucleotides read TGCGCCAGCAGCTTGGGTCTACAGGGCGAGACCCAGTACTTC. The V and J genes are TRBV5-1 and TRBJ2-5; TRBD1 might be the D (6 bases). V dropped 0 bases and J dropped 5 bases, with 11 bases sitting between them. Germline CDR1 and CDR2: SGHRS and YFSETQ. The CDR3 totals 14 residues.

The chain's CDR3 is CASSSLAGGPISNEQFF. CDR3 DNA: TGTGCCAGCAGCTCTCTAGCGGGGGGGCCTATTTCCAATGAGCAGTTCTTC. The chain links TRBV5-6 to TRBJ2-1; 12 positions agree with TRBD2. Germline CDR1 and CDR2: SGHDT and YYEEEE. The J segment lost 6 bases and the V segment lost 3 bases, leaving 10 bases of the junction unmatched. The length of the CDR3 is 17 residues.

The rearrangement uses TRBV5-1 and TRBJ2-1; no clear D gene. CDR1 is SGHRS and CDR2 is YFSETQ in the germline V gene. CDR3 size: 15 residues. Trimming took off 5 bases at V and 0 bases at J, with 12 bases between the two ends. CDR3 DNA: TGCGCCAGCAGAATTGCGGAGAGCTCCTACAATGAGCAGTTCTTC. This gives the protein CASRIAESSYNEQFF.

The chain has TRBV27 and TRBJ2-3; 8 positions agree with TRBD2. Looked up from germline, CDR1 is MNHEY and CDR2 is SMNVEV (reference sequence). V trimming: 5 bases; J trimming: 2 bases; junction bases outside the gene matches: 6. This CDR3 comprises 15 residues. CDR3 residues: CASSPLAGYTDTQYF. The DNA of the CDR3 is TGTGCCAGCAGTCCGTTAGCGGGGTACACAGATACGCAGTATTTT.